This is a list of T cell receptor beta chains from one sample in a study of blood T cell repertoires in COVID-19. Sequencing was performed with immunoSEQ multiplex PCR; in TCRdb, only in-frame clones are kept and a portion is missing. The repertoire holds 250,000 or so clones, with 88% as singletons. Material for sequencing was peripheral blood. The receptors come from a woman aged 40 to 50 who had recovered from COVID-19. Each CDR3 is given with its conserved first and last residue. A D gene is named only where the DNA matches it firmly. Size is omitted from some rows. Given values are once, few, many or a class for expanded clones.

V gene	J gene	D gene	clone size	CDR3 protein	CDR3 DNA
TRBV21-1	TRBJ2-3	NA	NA	CASSKEASNTDTQYF	TGTGCCAGCAGCAAAGAGGCTAGCAACACAGATACGCAGTATTTT
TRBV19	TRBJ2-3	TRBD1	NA	CASSRGTGWGGTDTQYF	TGTGCCAGTAGTAGAGGGACAGGGTGGGGTGGCACAGATACGCAGTATTTT
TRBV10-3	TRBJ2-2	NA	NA	CAISESGSWVFF	TGTGCCATCAGTGAGTCGGGCAGTTGGGTGTTTTTT
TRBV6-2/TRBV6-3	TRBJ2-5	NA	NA	CASSYSRGRGEQETQYF	TGTGCCAGCAGTTACTCGAGGGGCAGGGGGGAACAAGAGACCCAGTACTTC
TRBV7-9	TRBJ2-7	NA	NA	CASSFASATYEQYF	TGTGCCAGCAGCTTTGCTAGCGCTACCTACGAGCAGTACTTC
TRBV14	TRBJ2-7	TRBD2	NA	CASSHPSGRVSDEQYF	TGTGCCAGCAGCCACCCTAGCGGGAGGGTAAGCGACGAGCAGTACTTC
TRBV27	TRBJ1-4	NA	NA	CASSLGWGVDEKLFF	TGTGCCAGCAGCCTAGGGTGGGGGGTAGATGAAAAACTGTTTTTT
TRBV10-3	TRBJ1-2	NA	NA	CAILQGEGYGYTF	TGTGCCATCCTACAGGGTGAGGGCTATGGCTACACCTTC
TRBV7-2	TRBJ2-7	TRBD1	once	CASRGKDRPTYEQYF	TGTGCCAGCAGGGGAAAGGACAGGCCGACCTACGAGCAGTACTTC
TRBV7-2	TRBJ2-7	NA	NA	CASSSRRGGQYF	TGTGCCAGCAGCTCCCGCCGGGGTGGGCAGTACTTC
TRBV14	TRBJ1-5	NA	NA	CASSQGVGGQPQHF	TGTGCCAGCAGCCAAGGGGTGGGGGGTCAGCCCCAGCATTTT
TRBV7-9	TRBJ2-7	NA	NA	CASSAQGYEQYF	TGTGCCAGCAGCGCCCAGGGTTACGAGCAGTACTTC
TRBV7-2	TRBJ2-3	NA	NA	CASSFVGGDTQYF	TGTGCCAGCAGCTTCGTCGGCGGGGATACGCAGTATTTT
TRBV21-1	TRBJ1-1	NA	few	CASRGGPRGSAIEAFF	TGTGCCAGCAGAGGCGGGCCACGGGGGAGTGCGATTGAAGCTTTCTTT
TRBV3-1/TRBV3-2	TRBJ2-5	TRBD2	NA	CASSQGGLQETQYF	TGTGCCAGCAGCCAAGGGGGACTACAAGAGACCCAGTACTTC
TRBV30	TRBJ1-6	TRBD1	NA	CAGGQDNSPLHF	TGTGCCGGAGGACAGGATAATTCACCCCTCCACTTT
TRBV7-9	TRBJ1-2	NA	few	CASRSGGNYGYTF	TGTGCCAGCAGGTCGGGGGGTAACTATGGCTACACCTTC
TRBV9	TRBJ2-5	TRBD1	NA	CASSVGPGQGGLVETQYF	TGTGCCAGCAGCGTAGGCCCCGGACAGGGGGGTTTGGTAGAGACCCAGTACTTC
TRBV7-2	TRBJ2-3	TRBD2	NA	CASSLAGGPGDTQYF	TGTGCCAGCAGCTTAGCGGGAGGGCCGGGCGATACGCAGTATTTT
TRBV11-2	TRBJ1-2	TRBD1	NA	CASSLAGDRGFDGYTF	TGTGCCAGCAGCTTAGCTGGGGACAGGGGGTTTGATGGCTACACCTTC
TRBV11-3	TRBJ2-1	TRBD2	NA	CASSTRLAGGSYNEQFF	TGTGCCAGCAGCACCCGACTAGCGGGAGGCTCCTACAATGAGCAGTTCTTC
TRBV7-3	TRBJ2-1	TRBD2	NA	CASSLSGTSGRAGEQFF	TGTGCCAGCAGCTTATCGGGGACTAGCGGGAGGGCCGGGGAGCAGTTCTTC
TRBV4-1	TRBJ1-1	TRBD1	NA	CASSQVAGGPEGAAFF	TGCGCCAGCAGCCAAGTGGCAGGGGGGCCCGAGGGTGCAGCTTTCTTT
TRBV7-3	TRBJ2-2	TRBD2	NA	CASRIPLGLAGGGGTGELFF	TGTGCCAGCAGGATCCCCTTGGGACTAGCGGGAGGAGGAGGTACCGGGGAGCTGTTTTTT
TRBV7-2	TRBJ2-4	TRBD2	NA	CASSSPGLGPTKNIQYF	TGTGCCAGCAGTTCTCCGGGACTAGGACCAACCAAAAACATTCAGTACTTC
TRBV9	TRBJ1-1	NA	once	CASSVEGQREAFF	TGTGCCAGCAGCGTAGAGGGGCAGCGTGAAGCTTTCTTT
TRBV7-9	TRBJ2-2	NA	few	CASSPPLGSAGELFF	TGTGCCAGCAGCCCACCGTTGGGGAGCGCCGGGGAGCTGTTTTTT
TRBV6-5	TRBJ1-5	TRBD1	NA	CASSRQGYNQPQHF	TGTGCCAGCAGCCGACAGGGATACAATCAGCCCCAGCATTTT
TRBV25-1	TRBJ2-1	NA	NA	CASSEGARGRSYNEQFF	TGTGCCAGCAGTGAGGGGGCGCGGGGGAGGTCCTACAATGAGCAGTTCTTC
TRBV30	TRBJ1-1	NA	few	CAWRSMNTEAFF	TGTGCCTGGAGGAGCATGAACACTGAAGCTTTCTTT
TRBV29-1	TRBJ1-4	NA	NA	CSVSGGLATNEKLFF	TGCAGCGTTTCCGGCGGCCTTGCAACTAATGAAAAACTGTTTTTT
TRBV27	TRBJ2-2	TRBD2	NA	CASGGGRAAGELFF	TGTGCCAGCGGGGGCGGGAGGGCGGCCGGGGAGCTGTTTTTT
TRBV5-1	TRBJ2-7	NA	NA	CASSFGGYEQYF	TGCGCCAGCAGCTTTGGAGGATACGAGCAGTACTTC
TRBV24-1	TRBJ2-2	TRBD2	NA	CATSDWTSGRADTGELFF	TGTGCCACCAGTGATTGGACTAGCGGGAGGGCTGACACCGGGGAGCTGTTTTTT
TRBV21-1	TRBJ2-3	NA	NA	CASSKAGRHTDTQYF	TGTGCCAGCAGCAAAGCTGGGCGACACACAGATACGCAGTATTTT
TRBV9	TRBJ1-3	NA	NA	CASSSRQTYSGNTIYF	TGTGCCAGCAGCTCCCGACAGACCTACTCTGGAAACACCATATATTTT
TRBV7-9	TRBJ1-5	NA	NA	CASSAQGSSQPQHF	TGTGCCAGCAGCGCACAGGGTTCAAGTCAGCCCCAGCATTTT
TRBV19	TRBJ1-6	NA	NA	CASPGGLGF	TGTGCCAGCCCGGGGGGCCTGGGCTTT
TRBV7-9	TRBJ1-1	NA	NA	CASSPHGVGAFF	TGTGCCAGCAGCCCCCACGGGGTCGGAGCTTTCTTT
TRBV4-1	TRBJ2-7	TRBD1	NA	CASSTDRGPSYEQYF	TGCGCCAGCAGCACCGACAGGGGGCCCTCCTACGAGCAGTACTTC
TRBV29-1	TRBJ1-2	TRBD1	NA	CSADLPGQGGGYTF	TGCAGCGCCGACCTCCCGGGACAGGGTGGCGGCTACACCTTC
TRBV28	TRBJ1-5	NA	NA	CAMGGWGNSNQPQHF	TGTGCCATGGGGGGGTGGGGCAATAGCAATCAGCCCCAGCATTTT
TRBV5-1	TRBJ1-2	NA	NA	CASSLSGNYGYTF	TGCGCCAGCAGCTTGTCGGGGAACTATGGCTACACCTTC
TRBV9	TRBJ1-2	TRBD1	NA	CASSPQQGYGYTF	TGTGCCAGCAGCCCCCAACAGGGGTATGGCTACACCTTC
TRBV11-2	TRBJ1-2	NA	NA	CASSTAPGVGYTF	TGTGCCAGCAGCACGGCCCCAGGGGTTGGCTACACCTTC
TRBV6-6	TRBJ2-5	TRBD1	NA	CASLKGAEETQYF	TGTGCCAGCCTCAAGGGGGCTGAGGAGACCCAGTACTTC
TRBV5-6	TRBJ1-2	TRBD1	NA	CASSLGLQGDYGYTF	TGTGCCAGCAGCTTGGGCCTACAGGGGGACTATGGCTACACCTTC
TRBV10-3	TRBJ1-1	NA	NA	CAISEGRTGGGAEAFF	TGTGCCATCAGTGAAGGAAGGACGGGCGGGGGGGCTGAAGCTTTCTTT
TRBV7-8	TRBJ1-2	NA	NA	CASSQLSPHGYTF	TGTGCCAGCAGCCAACTTAGCCCTCATGGCTACACCTTC
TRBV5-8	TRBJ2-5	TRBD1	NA	CASSSRGLPSGAQYF	TGTGCCAGCAGCTCCAGGGGGCTGCCAAGTGGAGCCCAGTACTTC
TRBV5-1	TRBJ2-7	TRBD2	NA	CASSLGGSGTYEQYF	TGCGCCAGCAGCTTGGGAGGTAGCGGGACCTACGAGCAGTACTTC
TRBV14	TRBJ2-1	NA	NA	CASSQDPRLLYNEQFF	TGTGCCAGCAGCCAAGATCCGCGACTACTATACAATGAGCAGTTCTTC
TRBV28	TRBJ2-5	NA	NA	CASSLPTAQYF	TGTGCCAGCAGCCTCCCCACGGCCCAGTACTTC
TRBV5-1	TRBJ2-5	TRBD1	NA	CASSLGTGGWETQYF	TGCGCCAGCAGCTTGGGGACAGGGGGCTGGGAGACCCAGTACTTC